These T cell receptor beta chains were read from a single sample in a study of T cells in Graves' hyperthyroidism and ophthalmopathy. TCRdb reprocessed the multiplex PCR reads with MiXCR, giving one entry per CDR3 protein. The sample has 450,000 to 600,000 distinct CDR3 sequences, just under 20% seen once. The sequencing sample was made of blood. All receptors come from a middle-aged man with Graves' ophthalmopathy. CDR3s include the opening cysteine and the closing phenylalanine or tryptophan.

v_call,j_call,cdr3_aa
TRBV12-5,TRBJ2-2,CASAYIPGTGELFF
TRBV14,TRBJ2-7,CASGWTRWEQYF
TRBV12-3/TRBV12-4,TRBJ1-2,CASSLNYGYTF
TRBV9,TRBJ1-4,CASSVGGGANEKLFF
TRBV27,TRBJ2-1,CASSFLNEQFF
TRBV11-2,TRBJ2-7,CASSVRNLAYEQYF
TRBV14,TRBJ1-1,CASSLTGGWAEAFF
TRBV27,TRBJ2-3,CASSRSGTSTDTQYF
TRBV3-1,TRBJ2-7,CASSQGPSGTYEQYF
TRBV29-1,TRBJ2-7,CSAIRSGSSYEQYF
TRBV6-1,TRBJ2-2,CASSEEAIGGGGELFF
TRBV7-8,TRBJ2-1,CASSFGLAGYNEQFF
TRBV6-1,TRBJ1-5,CASSSTGGNPNPNQPQHF
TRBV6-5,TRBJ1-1,CASSYSRLYELNTEAFF
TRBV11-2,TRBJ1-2,CASSLNEGGGYTF
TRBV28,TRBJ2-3,CASSSGGPDTQYF
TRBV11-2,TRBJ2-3,CASSLDRRDTQYF
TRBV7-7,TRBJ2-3,CASSYSSGKTDTQYF
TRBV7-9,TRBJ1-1,CASSLSGTNPEAFF
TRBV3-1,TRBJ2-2,CASSGLEGPGELFF
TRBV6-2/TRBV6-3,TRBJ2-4,CASIGRTGTSGGKNIQYF
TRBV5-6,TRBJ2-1,CASNYAGSFYNEQFF
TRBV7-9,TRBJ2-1,CASSFPGRGRDNEQFF
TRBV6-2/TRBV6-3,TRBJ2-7,CASSSPRQEVYEQYF
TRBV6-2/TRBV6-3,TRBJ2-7,CASNYRGSYEQYF
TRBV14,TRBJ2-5,CASSQDLRETQYF
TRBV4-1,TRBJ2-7,CASSQEEVLSGTSVDYEQYF
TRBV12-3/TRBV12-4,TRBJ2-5,CASSFRRESAQYF
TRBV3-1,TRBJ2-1,CASSLASGGSYNEQFF
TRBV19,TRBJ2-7,CASSIPPAGQDDEQYF
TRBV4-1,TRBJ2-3,CASSPGQRWGDTQYF
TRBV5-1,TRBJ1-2,CASSLGQGASGYTF
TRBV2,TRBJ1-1,CASSDWGMNTEAFF
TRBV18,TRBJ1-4,CASSPPMGKDEKLFF
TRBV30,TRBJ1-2,CAWSVLEGAIYGYTF
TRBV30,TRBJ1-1,CAWSVRGGNTEAFF